This T cell receptor (beta chain) was documented in a study of blood T cells in healthy people across ages (dated by TCRdb to between 2014 and 2017). In the study overall: In model experiments, template switching captured about one uniquely barcoded TCR beta cDNA molecule for every two T cells. The study measured age-related changes in TCR beta repertoire diversity using deep sequencing normalized with unique cDNA molecular identifiers. The donors were split into four age groups: young (average 16 years), middle-aged (over 35), aged (roughly 60) and long-lived (approximately 80). To avoid experimental bias, donors of different ages were distributed randomly across sequencing lanes. Two additional independent replicas of 1 million unique cDNA reads from the same blood draw were analyzed for two donors (one aged 18 to 30 and one aged 80 or older).

Regarding this clonotype: Its antigen remains unidentified. No much larger clonotype is one base removed from it; base qualities were not supplied.

The library was obtained by 5' RACE. The sequencer listed for this sample is Illumina HiSeq 2500. A second 7 to 11 cycle PCR used a sample-barcoded 5' primer and a J-beta primer mix. A template-switch 5' adaptor carrying 12 random nucleotides introduced a unique molecular identifier onto each TCR beta cDNA molecule. Each sample yielded at least 3 million CDR3-containing paired-end reads. The Mint cDNA synthesis kit, primed by a TRBC-specific oligonucleotide, was used to synthesize first-strand cDNA from all RNA. Following uracil-DNA glycosylase treatment, a first 18-cycle PCR with universal primers M1SS and BC2_uni_R was performed on all cDNA. The authors' pipeline ran thus. Each sample was normalized by randomly selecting 1 million high-quality reads, each carrying a distinct molecular identifier. Instead of being binned into consensus sequences, reads that shared molecular identifiers were thrown out. MiTCR, set to a Q25 quality threshold and the strictest error-elimination algorithm, was used for CDR3 identification, clonotype clustering and error correction. A nonparametric unseen species model with Euler transformation was used to estimate a lower bound on total TCR beta diversity. TCRdb trimmed the raw reads at Q25, called clones with MiXCR and kept productive beta chains. All rows with the same CDR3 protein become a single entry with the most common DNA and genes. The V and J calls shown here were made by TCRdb, not taken from the authors' results. The sample yields about 1,400,000 distinct CDR3 sequences; around two fifths were counted once. The ten largest clones add up to 7% to 9% of the sample.

Trimming removed 2 bases from V and 4 bases from J, leaving 14 bases between the germline ends. The CDR3 starts with the cysteine, ends with the phenylalanine, and has 16 residues. Kept here is only the CDR3 DNA, which spans 48 bases and is read in frame from base 1. From a lookup of the germline V gene, CDR1 and CDR2 are MNHEY and SVGEGT. Donors were a few dozen systemically healthy Caucasian individuals from Russia aged roughly 6 to 95 years. Each donor gave 8 to 10 milliliters of peripheral blood, drawn into EDTA-treated Vacutainer tubes. Ficoll-Paque density-gradient centrifugation was used to isolate PBMCs, with at least 6 million per sample. Trizol reagent was used to extract total RNA from the PBMCs, yielding at least 6 micrograms per sample. For every donor, flow cytometry on a PBMC aliquot measured the percentage of naive CD45RAhigh/CD27high T cells. Overall study outcomes, separate from this receptor: Donor CMV infection status was unknown, potentially confounding age-related changes in expanded clonotypes. Compared with the aged group, the long-lived group had more naive CD4+ T cells, fewer expanded clones and increased TCR diversity, a pattern suggesting age selection. Total diversity estimates from one million sequenced T cells were considered lower bounds and underestimates. Bulk unsorted PBMC profiling prevented conclusive comparison of naive and antigen-experienced compartments. As age increased, observed TCR beta diversity per million T cells dropped in a roughly linear way, and a significant reduction was already evident by age about 40. There was a strong correlation between observed TCR beta diversity and the percentage of naive T cells measured by flow cytometry.

The TCR comes from a young woman in good health. The rearranged chain carries TRBV6-2 or TRBV6-3 and TRBJ2-2; the D gene identity is not certain. Sequenced: blood. The CDR3 region reads CASSYRRTWGTGELFF. In nucleotide form, the sequence is TGTGCCAGCAGTTACCGTCGGACCTGGGGCACCGGGGAGCTGTTTTTT.